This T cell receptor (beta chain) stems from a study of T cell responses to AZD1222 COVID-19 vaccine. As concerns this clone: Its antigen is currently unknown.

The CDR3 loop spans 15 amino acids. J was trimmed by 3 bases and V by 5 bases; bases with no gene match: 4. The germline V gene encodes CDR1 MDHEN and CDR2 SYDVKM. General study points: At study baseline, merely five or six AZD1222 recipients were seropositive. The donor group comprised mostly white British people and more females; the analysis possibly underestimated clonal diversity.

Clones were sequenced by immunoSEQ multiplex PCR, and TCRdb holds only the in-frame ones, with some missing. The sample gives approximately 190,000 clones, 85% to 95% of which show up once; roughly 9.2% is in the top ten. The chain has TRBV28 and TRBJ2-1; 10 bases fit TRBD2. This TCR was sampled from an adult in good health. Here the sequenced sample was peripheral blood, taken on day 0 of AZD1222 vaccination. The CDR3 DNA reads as TGTGCCAGCAGTGCTCTAGCGGGAGTCTACAATGAGCAGTTCTTC. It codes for CASSALAGVYNEQFF.